This is a list of T cell receptor beta chains from one sample in a study of blood T cells in healthy people across ages. TCRdb analysed the 5' RACE reads with MiXCR anew, one entry per CDR3 protein. This table has just under 900,000 distinct CDR3 sequences, around 28% appearing once. Sequenced input: blood. The source of these receptors is a woman older than 75 in good health. CDR3s include the opening cysteine and the closing phenylalanine or tryptophan. Each record gives: CDR3 DNA, CDR3 protein, D gene, clone size, J gene, V gene. D genes are given only for firm matches. Clone size is given for some rows only: seen once, a few or many times, or a class if the clone is expanded.

CDR3 DNA: TGTGCCAGCTCACCACAGCCGGGAGGGAATTCACCCCGCCACTTT
CDR3 protein: CASSPQPGGNSPRHF
D gene: .
clone size: once
J gene: TRBJ1-6
V gene: TRBV18

CDR3 DNA: TGTGCCAGCAGCCTGGGACTCGGGGATGGTGGCTACACCTTC
CDR3 protein: CASSLGLGDGGYTF
D gene: .
clone size: .
J gene: TRBJ1-2
V gene: TRBV5-4

CDR3 DNA: TGTGCCAGCAGCTCCGGGCCGGGACAGGGCTCCTACGAGCAGTACTTC
CDR3 protein: CASSSGPGQGSYEQYF
D gene: TRBD1
clone size: many
J gene: TRBJ2-7
V gene: TRBV7-6

CDR3 DNA: TGTGCCAGCAGCGTGACTAGCGGGGCGATTTATAGCACAGATACGCAGTATTTT
CDR3 protein: CASSVTSGAIYSTDTQYF
D gene: TRBD2
clone size: many
J gene: TRBJ2-3
V gene: TRBV9

CDR3 DNA: TGCGCCAGCAGCCAAGAAAGTCCGTCAAACATTCAGTACTTC
CDR3 protein: CASSQESPSNIQYF
D gene: .
clone size: .
J gene: TRBJ2-4
V gene: TRBV4-1

CDR3 DNA: TGTGCCAGCAGCTTCCTAGGGGGAAGAAGGGCCGAGCAGTACTTC
CDR3 protein: CASSFLGGRRAEQYF
D gene: .
clone size: many
J gene: TRBJ2-7
V gene: TRBV13

CDR3 DNA: TGTGCCAGCAGCGTTGGGCACAAGAATGAAAAACTGTTTTTT
CDR3 protein: CASSVGHKNEKLFF
D gene: .
clone size: .
J gene: TRBJ1-4
V gene: TRBV9

CDR3 DNA: TGTGCCAGCAGTTTATACGGCCCGGCGGATACTGAAGCTTTCTTT
CDR3 protein: CASSLYGPADTEAFF
D gene: .
clone size: once
J gene: TRBJ1-1
V gene: TRBV28

CDR3 DNA: TGTGCCAGCAGCTCAGGGTCCCACGAGCAGTACTTC
CDR3 protein: CASSSGSHEQYF
D gene: .
clone size: many
J gene: TRBJ2-7
V gene: TRBV9

CDR3 DNA: TGCGCCAGCAGCTTGGGGGCAGGGGGCCTCCGTAGCTCCTCTGGGGCCAACGTCCTGACTTTC
CDR3 protein: CASSLGAGGLRSSSGANVLTF
D gene: TRBD1
clone size: many
J gene: TRBJ2-6
V gene: TRBV5-1

CDR3 DNA: TGCAGTGCTAGAGGGCGGGGGGGCCCGAACACCGGGGAGCTGTTTTTT
CDR3 protein: CSARGRGGPNTGELFF
D gene: TRBD2
clone size: .
J gene: TRBJ2-2
V gene: TRBV20-1

CDR3 DNA: TGTGCCAGCAGCTTAGCATCGGGGGGCCAAAACATTCAGTACTTC
CDR3 protein: CASSLASGGQNIQYF
D gene: .
clone size: many
J gene: TRBJ2-4
V gene: TRBV7-2

CDR3 DNA: TGCGCCAGCAACTTGCAGGGGGCGATGGACATTCGGTACTTC
CDR3 protein: CASNLQGAMDIRYF
D gene: TRBD1
clone size: .
J gene: TRBJ2-4
V gene: TRBV5-1

CDR3 DNA: TGCAGCGTTGATGTTGGGCAGAACACTGAAGCTTTCTTT
CDR3 protein: CSVDVGQNTEAFF
D gene: .
clone size: many
J gene: TRBJ1-1
V gene: TRBV29-1

CDR3 DNA: TGTGCCAGCAGTCCCGGGTGGCGGGTATATGGCTACACCTTC
CDR3 protein: CASSPGWRVYGYTF
D gene: .
clone size: few
J gene: TRBJ1-2
V gene: TRBV6-2/TRBV6-3

CDR3 DNA: TGTGCCAGCAGCTTGGGGGCCATGAACACTGAAGCTTTCTTT
CDR3 protein: CASSLGAMNTEAFF
D gene: .
clone size: many
J gene: TRBJ1-1
V gene: TRBV5-5

CDR3 DNA: TGTGCCAGCAGTGGACAAGGATGGGTCGGGGAGCTGTTTTTT
CDR3 protein: CASSGQGWVGELFF
D gene: .
clone size: few
J gene: TRBJ2-2
V gene: TRBV6-6

CDR3 DNA: TGTGCCTGCAGCGCCAGGGGGGAGACCCGGTACTTC
CDR3 protein: CACSARGETRYF
D gene: .
clone size: few
J gene: TRBJ2-5
V gene: TRBV9

CDR3 DNA: TGCAGTGCTAGAGGGTTGCCCCCTTCTAGCCCGGAGCAGTACTTC
CDR3 protein: CSARGLPPSSPEQYF
D gene: .
clone size: .
J gene: TRBJ2-7
V gene: TRBV20-1

CDR3 DNA: TGTGCCAGCAACCAAGCGGGGACAGCATACGAGCAGTACTTC
CDR3 protein: CASNQAGTAYEQYF
D gene: .
clone size: few
J gene: TRBJ2-7
V gene: TRBV9

CDR3 DNA: TGCGCCAGCAGCTTCACTAGCGGGGAGTTCGATACGCAGTATTTT
CDR3 protein: CASSFTSGEFDTQYF
D gene: TRBD2
clone size: many
J gene: TRBJ2-3
V gene: TRBV5-1

CDR3 DNA: TGTGCCAGCAGTTACGATCTATATGGCTACACCTTC
CDR3 protein: CASSYDLYGYTF
D gene: .
clone size: .
J gene: TRBJ1-2
V gene: TRBV6-2/TRBV6-3

CDR3 DNA: TGCAGTGCTAGAGATAAAAAAGCAGGGTACTCCTACGAGCAGTACTTC
CDR3 protein: CSARDKKAGYSYEQYF
D gene: .
clone size: .
J gene: TRBJ2-7
V gene: TRBV20-1

CDR3 DNA: TGTGCCAGCAGCTTGGGGGGCACAATCTCTGGGGCCAACGTCCTGACTTTC
CDR3 protein: CASSLGGTISGANVLTF
D gene: .
clone size: .
J gene: TRBJ2-6
V gene: TRBV5-4

CDR3 DNA: TGTGCCAGCAGCCCCCGGGTGGGTGAGCAGTTCTTC
CDR3 protein: CASSPRVGEQFF
D gene: .
clone size: many
J gene: TRBJ2-1
V gene: TRBV2

CDR3 DNA: TGTGCCAGCAGCCCACTAAAGTCCCTACAGGCTTTCTTT
CDR3 protein: CASSPLKSLQAFF
D gene: .
clone size: .
J gene: TRBJ1-1
V gene: TRBV11-2

CDR3 DNA: TGTGCCAGCAGGAAGGGATTGAAGACCCAGTACTTC
CDR3 protein: CASRKGLKTQYF
D gene: .
clone size: .
J gene: TRBJ2-5
V gene: TRBV3-1

CDR3 DNA: TGTGCCAGCAGCTTTGGGGGGGTCCGGGATCAGCCCCAGCATTTT
CDR3 protein: CASSFGGVRDQPQHF
D gene: .
clone size: .
J gene: TRBJ1-5
V gene: TRBV7-9

CDR3 DNA: TGTGCCAGCAGTGATCCCCTACAGGGGTCTGACGGAGATGGCTACACCTTC
CDR3 protein: CASSDPLQGSDGDGYTF
D gene: TRBD1
clone size: many
J gene: TRBJ1-2
V gene: TRBV6-2/TRBV6-3

CDR3 DNA: TGTGCCAGCAGCCCTCGGACTAGCGCAGATACGCAGTATTTT
CDR3 protein: CASSPRTSADTQYF
D gene: TRBD2
clone size: .
J gene: TRBJ2-3
V gene: TRBV3-1

CDR3 DNA: TGTGCCAGCAGTTTATTTCCTCCGGTGGTGGACACTGAAGCTTTCTTT
CDR3 protein: CASSLFPPVVDTEAFF
D gene: .
clone size: few
J gene: TRBJ1-1
V gene: TRBV27

CDR3 DNA: TGTGCCAGCAGCTTAGATACAGGGTACGGGCAGTATTTT
CDR3 protein: CASSLDTGYGQYF
D gene: .
clone size: many
J gene: TRBJ2-3
V gene: TRBV7-2

CDR3 DNA: TGTGCCAGCGCTACGGAAAGGGGTCGTGAGCAGTACTTC
CDR3 protein: CASATERGREQYF
D gene: .
clone size: many
J gene: TRBJ2-7
V gene: TRBV7-2

CDR3 DNA: TGTGCCAGCAGTGAACTAACAGGGAGGCCCCCTGAAGCTTTCTTT
CDR3 protein: CASSELTGRPPEAFF
D gene: .
clone size: many
J gene: TRBJ1-1
V gene: TRBV25-1

CDR3 DNA: TGTGCCAGCAGTTTAAAACAGGGAGGCCTCTACGAGCAGTACTTC
CDR3 protein: CASSLKQGGLYEQYF
D gene: .
clone size: many
J gene: TRBJ2-7
V gene: TRBV12-3/TRBV12-4

CDR3 DNA: TGTGCCTGGAGGGTCCTAAGGACCGGGGAGCTGTTTTTT
CDR3 protein: CAWRVLRTGELFF
D gene: .
clone size: few
J gene: TRBJ2-2
V gene: TRBV30

CDR3 DNA: TGTGCCAGCAGCCACACTTCGATGGGGGAGACCCAGTACTTC
CDR3 protein: CASSHTSMGETQYF
D gene: .
clone size: many
J gene: TRBJ2-5
V gene: TRBV6-2/TRBV6-3

CDR3 DNA: TGCAGTGCAACGCCCTACGGTCAGCCCCAGCATTTT
CDR3 protein: CSATPYGQPQHF
D gene: .
clone size: many
J gene: TRBJ1-5
V gene: TRBV20-1

CDR3 DNA: TGTGCCAGCAGTTTACTACAGGGGGCCGGGGAAAAACTGTTTTTT
CDR3 protein: CASSLLQGAGEKLFF
D gene: TRBD1
clone size: .
J gene: TRBJ1-4
V gene: TRBV28

CDR3 DNA: TGCAGTGCTAGTGGGGGGGCATTTGGTACAGATACGCAGTATTTT
CDR3 protein: CSASGGAFGTDTQYF
D gene: .
clone size: few
J gene: TRBJ2-3
V gene: TRBV20-1

CDR3 DNA: TGTGCCAGCAGCGCGGGCGCGGTAGAGCAGTACTTC
CDR3 protein: CASSAGAVEQYF
D gene: .
clone size: many
J gene: TRBJ2-7
V gene: TRBV7-9

CDR3 DNA: TGCAGTGCTAGGGAGACAGGGCGGGACTATGGCTACACCTTC
CDR3 protein: CSARETGRDYGYTF
D gene: TRBD1
clone size: many
J gene: TRBJ1-2
V gene: TRBV20-1

CDR3 DNA: TGCGCCAGCAGCACACTCTTGAGGGACTCCACTGAAGCTTTCTTT
CDR3 protein: CASSTLLRDSTEAFF
D gene: .
clone size: few
J gene: TRBJ1-1
V gene: TRBV5-1

CDR3 DNA: TGTGCCAGCTCACCATACAGCACAGCTCGATCCACTGAAGCTTTCTTT
CDR3 protein: CASSPYSTARSTEAFF
D gene: .
clone size: few
J gene: TRBJ1-1
V gene: TRBV18

CDR3 DNA: TGTGCCAGCAGCTTAATGGGACAGGGCAGTTCACCCCTCCACTTT
CDR3 protein: CASSLMGQGSSPLHF
D gene: TRBD1
clone size: few
J gene: TRBJ1-6
V gene: TRBV11-3

CDR3 DNA: TGTGCCAGCAGTGATCCGGGACAGAGTTACGAGCAGTACTTC
CDR3 protein: CASSDPGQSYEQYF
D gene: TRBD1
clone size: many
J gene: TRBJ2-7
V gene: TRBV6-1

CDR3 DNA: TGTGCCAGCAGGGGACTCGTAGGGGACACCGGGGAGCTGTTTTTT
CDR3 protein: CASRGLVGDTGELFF
D gene: .
clone size: .
J gene: TRBJ2-2
V gene: TRBV6-6

CDR3 DNA: TGCGCCAGCAGCTTGGGGGCAGGACCAAATGAAAAACGGTTTTTT
CDR3 protein: CASSLGAGPNEKRFF
D gene: .
clone size: .
J gene: TRBJ1-4
V gene: TRBV5-1

CDR3 DNA: TGTGCCACCAGTGATTTGGGGACTAGCGGGGGTCTCAGCTCCTACAATGAGCAGTTCTTC
CDR3 protein: CATSDLGTSGGLSSYNEQFF
D gene: TRBD2
clone size: many
J gene: TRBJ2-1
V gene: TRBV24-1

CDR3 DNA: TGTGCCAGCAGCACAAGCGGACTAGCCATCAATGAGCAGTTCTTC
CDR3 protein: CASSTSGLAINEQFF
D gene: TRBD2
clone size: many
J gene: TRBJ2-1
V gene: TRBV7-9

CDR3 DNA: TGTGCCAGCTTACTAGAGGGCTCTGCTAACTATGGCTACACCTTC
CDR3 protein: CASLLEGSANYGYTF
D gene: .
clone size: few
J gene: TRBJ1-2
V gene: TRBV18

CDR3 DNA: TGCAGCGTTTGGAAAGAGACCCAGTACTTC
CDR3 protein: CSVWKETQYF
D gene: .
clone size: .
J gene: TRBJ2-5
V gene: TRBV29-1

CDR3 DNA: TGTGCCATCAGTGATGGCTCTGCGCCATACAATGAGCAGTTCTTC
CDR3 protein: CAISDGSAPYNEQFF
D gene: .
clone size: .
J gene: TRBJ2-1
V gene: TRBV10-3